The sequence of this T cell receptor (beta chain) was determined in a study of blood T cell repertoires in COVID-19. Across the study: The study drew acute and convalescent COVID-19 samples from the United States, Italy and Spain.

Using immunoSEQ multiplex PCR, the repertoire was profiled, and TCRdb retains in-frame clones only, with some absent. The table records about 180,000 clones, 80% to 85% of them present only once. This sequence originates from a middle-aged woman with COVID-19, enrolled during active disease. The sequenced sample consisted of peripheral blood.

CDR3 DNA sequence: TGTGCCAGCAGTTACACAGGGTCCCTGAACACTGAAGCTTTCTTT. Residues: CASSYTGSLNTEAFF. V and J are TRBV6-5 and TRBJ1-1; D is perhaps TRBD1 (6 bases). This CDR3 has 15 residues. V lost 2 bases and J lost 0, with 10 bases in between. Germline CDR1 reads MNHEY; CDR2 reads SVGAGI.